Sequencing of this T cell receptor (beta chain) was carried out in a study of blood T cell repertoires in COVID-19. Study-level background: Samples taken during acute and convalescent COVID-19 were collected in the United States, Italy and Spain.

Germline V CDR1 and CDR2: LNHDA, SQIVND (reference sequence). The ends lost 5 bases at V and 6 bases at J; junction bases unmatched: 6. The CDR3 is 14 amino acids. Original handling: Amplification of reference gene primers was used by the study to estimate nucleated cell counts. The protocol was immunoSEQ multiplex PCR, while the TCRdb copy is restricted to in-frame clones and leaves out a portion. The V and J calls and the clone size are those of that table, but D and trimming were determined from the DNA. This table has 100,000 to 150,000 clones, 80% to 90% appearing once. Sequencing was carried out using peripheral blood. The genes are TRBV19 and TRBJ2-2; 7 nucleotides match TRBD1. The receptor was derived from a man older than 75 with active or convalescent COVID-19. The CDR3 here is CASSPGQVPGELFF. CDR3 nucleotide sequence: TGTGCCAGTAGTCCCGGACAGGTACCCGGGGAGCTGTTTTTT.